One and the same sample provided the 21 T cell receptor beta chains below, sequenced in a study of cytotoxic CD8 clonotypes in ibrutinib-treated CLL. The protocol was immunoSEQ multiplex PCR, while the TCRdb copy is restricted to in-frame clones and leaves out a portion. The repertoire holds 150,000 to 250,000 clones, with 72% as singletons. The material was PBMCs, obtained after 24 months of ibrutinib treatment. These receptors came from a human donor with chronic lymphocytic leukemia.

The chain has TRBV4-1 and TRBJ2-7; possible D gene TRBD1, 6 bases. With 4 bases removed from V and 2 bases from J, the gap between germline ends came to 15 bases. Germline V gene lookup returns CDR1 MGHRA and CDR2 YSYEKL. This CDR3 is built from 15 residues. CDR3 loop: CASSPRWTETYEQYF. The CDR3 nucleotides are TGCGCCAGCAGCCCCCGTTGGACAGAAACCTACGAGCAGTACTTC.

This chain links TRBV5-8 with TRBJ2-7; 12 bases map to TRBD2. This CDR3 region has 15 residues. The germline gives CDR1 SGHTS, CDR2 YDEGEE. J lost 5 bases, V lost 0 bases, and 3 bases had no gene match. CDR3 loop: CASSLGLAGGDEQYF. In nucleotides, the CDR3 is TGTGCCAGCAGCTTGGGCCTAGCGGGAGGGGACGAGCAGTACTTC.

Written as DNA, the CDR3 is TGTGCCAGCAGCGCACAATGGGGGAAGAACACTGAAGCTTTCTTT. Translating it yields CASSAQWGKNTEAFF. The chain combines TRBV2 with TRBJ1-1, with a tentative D call TRBD1 (5 bases). Germline V gene data show CDR1 as SNHLY and CDR2 as FYNNEI. The CDR3 totals 15 residues. V gave up 6 bases and J gave up 1 base, with 15 bases separating them.

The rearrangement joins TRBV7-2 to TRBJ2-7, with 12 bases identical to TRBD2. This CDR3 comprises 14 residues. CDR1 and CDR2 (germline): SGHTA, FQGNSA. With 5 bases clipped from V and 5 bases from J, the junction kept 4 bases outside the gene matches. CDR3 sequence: CASSPTSGRNEQYF. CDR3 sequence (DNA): TGTGCCAGCAGCCCAACTAGCGGGAGGAACGAGCAGTACTTC.

This chain's CDR3 is CASSRDRDIEQYF. Here the CDR3 DNA reads TGTGCCAGCAGCCGGGACAGGGACATAGAGCAGTACTTC. The chain couples TRBV11-2 to TRBJ2-7, with 9 bases identical to TRBD1. Trimming cost V 5 bases and J 7 bases; bases outside gene matches: 6. The CDR3 has 13 residues. Germline V gene sequence: CDR1 SGHAT, CDR2 FQNNGV.

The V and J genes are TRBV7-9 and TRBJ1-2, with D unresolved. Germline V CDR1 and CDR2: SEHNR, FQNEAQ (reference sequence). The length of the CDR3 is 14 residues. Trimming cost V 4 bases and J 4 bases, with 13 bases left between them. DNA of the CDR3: TGTGCCAGCAGCTCTCGAGGAGGGAGCTATGGCTACACCTTC. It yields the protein CASSSRGGSYGYTF.

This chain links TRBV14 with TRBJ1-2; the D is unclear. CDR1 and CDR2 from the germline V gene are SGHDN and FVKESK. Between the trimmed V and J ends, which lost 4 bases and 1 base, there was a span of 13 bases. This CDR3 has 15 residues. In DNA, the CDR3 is TGTGCCAGCAGCCTCTCAGCCACTTTTAACTATGGCTACACCTTC. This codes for CASSLSATFNYGYTF. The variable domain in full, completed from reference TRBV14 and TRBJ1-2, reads EAGVTQFPSHSVIEKGQTVTLRCDPISGHDNLYWYRRVMGKEIKFLLHFVKESKQDESGMPNNRFLAERTGGTYSTLKVQPAELEDSGVYFCASSLSATFNYGYTFGSGTRLTVV.

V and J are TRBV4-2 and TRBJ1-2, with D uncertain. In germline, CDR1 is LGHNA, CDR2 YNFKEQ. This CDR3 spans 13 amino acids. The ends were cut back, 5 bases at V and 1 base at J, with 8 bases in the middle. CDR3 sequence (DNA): TGTGCCAGCAGCTCCGACGGTAACTATGGCTACACCTTC. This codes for CASSSDGNYGYTF.

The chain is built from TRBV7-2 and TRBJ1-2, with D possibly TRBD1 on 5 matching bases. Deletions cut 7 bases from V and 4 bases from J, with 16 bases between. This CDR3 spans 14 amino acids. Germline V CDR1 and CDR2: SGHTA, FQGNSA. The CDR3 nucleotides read TGTGCCAGCACCCGAGGGACCTTCTCCTATGGCTACACCTTC. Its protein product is CASTRGTFSYGYTF.

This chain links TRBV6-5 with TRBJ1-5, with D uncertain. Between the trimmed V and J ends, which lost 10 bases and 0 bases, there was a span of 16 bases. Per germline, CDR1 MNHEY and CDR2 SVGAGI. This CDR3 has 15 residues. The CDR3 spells CATLRTAASNQPQHF. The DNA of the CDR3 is TGTGCCACGCTAAGGACGGCAGCTAGCAATCAGCCCCAGCATTTT.

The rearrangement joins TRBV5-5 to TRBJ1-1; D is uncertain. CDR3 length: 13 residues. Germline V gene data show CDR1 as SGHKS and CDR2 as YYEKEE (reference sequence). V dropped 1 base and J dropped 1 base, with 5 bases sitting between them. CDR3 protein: CASSLWGNTEAFF. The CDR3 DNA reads TGTGCCAGCAGCTTGTGGGGGAACACTGAAGCTTTCTTT. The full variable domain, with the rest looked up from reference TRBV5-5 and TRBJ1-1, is DAGVTQSPTHLIKTRGQQVTLRCSPISGHKSVSWYQQVLGQGPQFIFQYYEKEERGRGNFPDRFSARQFPNYSSELNVNALLLGDSALYLCASSLWGNTEAFFGQGTRLTVV.

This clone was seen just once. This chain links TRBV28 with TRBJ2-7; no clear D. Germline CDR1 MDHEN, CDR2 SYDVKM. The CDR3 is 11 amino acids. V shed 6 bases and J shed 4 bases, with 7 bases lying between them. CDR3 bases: TGTGCCAGCAGGGTACTATACGAGCAGTACTTC. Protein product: CASRVLYEQYF.

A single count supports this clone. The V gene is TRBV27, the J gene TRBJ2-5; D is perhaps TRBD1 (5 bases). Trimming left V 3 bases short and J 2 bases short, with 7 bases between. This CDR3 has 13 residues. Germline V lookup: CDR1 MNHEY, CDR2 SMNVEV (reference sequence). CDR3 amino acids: CASSLGRQETQYF. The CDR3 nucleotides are TGTGCCAGCAGTTTGGGGCGGCAAGAGACCCAGTACTTC.

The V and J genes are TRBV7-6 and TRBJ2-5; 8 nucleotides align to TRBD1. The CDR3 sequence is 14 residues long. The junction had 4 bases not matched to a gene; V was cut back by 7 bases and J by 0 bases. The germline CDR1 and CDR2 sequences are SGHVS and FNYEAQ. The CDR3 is CASKDRAYQETQYF. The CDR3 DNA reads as TGTGCCAGCAAGGACAGGGCCTACCAAGAGACCCAGTACTTC. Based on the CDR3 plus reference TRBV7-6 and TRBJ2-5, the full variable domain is GAGVSQSPRYKVTKRGQDVALRCDPISGHVSLYWYRQALGQGPEFLTYFNYEAQQDKSGLPNDRFSAERPEGSISTLTIQRTEQRDSAMYRCASKDRAYQETQYFGPGTRLLVL.

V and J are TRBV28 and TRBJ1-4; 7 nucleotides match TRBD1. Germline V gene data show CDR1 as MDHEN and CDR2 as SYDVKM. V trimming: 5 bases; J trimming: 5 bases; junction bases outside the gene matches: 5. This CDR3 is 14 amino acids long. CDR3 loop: CASSPPRGNEKLFF. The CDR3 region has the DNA TGTGCCAGCAGTCCCCCCAGGGGGAATGAAAAACTGTTTTTT.

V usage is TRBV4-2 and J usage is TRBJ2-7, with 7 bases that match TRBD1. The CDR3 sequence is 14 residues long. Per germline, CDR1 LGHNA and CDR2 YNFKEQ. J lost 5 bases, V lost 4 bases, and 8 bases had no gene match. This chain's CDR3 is CASSPPYRGNEQYF. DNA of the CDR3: TGTGCCAGCAGCCCTCCGTACAGGGGCAACGAGCAGTACTTC.

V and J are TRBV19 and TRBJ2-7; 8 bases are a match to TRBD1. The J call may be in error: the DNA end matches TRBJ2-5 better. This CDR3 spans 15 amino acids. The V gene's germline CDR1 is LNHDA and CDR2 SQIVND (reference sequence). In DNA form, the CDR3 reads TGTGCCAGTAGTATGGGTCAGGGGGCTGGGGAGACCCAGTACTTC. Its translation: CASSMGQGAGETQYF.

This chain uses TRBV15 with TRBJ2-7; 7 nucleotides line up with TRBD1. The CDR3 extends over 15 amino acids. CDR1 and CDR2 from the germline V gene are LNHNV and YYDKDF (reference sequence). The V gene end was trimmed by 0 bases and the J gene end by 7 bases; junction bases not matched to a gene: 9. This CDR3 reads CATSRDGTVVLEQYF. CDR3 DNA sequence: TGTGCCACCAGCAGAGACGGGACAGTCGTCCTGGAGCAGTACTTC.

As DNA, the CDR3 is TGCAGCGTCCTCCGTGGGGCAGGACAAAACTACGAGCAGTACTTC. Its translation: CSVLRGAGQNYEQYF. V is TRBV29-1 and J is TRBJ2-7; a possible D gene is TRBD1 (5 bases). Trimming took off 6 bases at V and 3 bases at J, with 21 bases between the two ends. The CDR3 has 15 residues. From germline, CDR1 is SQVTM and CDR2 ANQGSEA.

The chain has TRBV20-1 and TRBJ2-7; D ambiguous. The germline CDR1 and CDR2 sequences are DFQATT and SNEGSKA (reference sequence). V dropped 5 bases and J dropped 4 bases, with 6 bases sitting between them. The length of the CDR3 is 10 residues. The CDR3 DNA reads TGCAGTGCTCGGTGGTACGAGCAGTACTTC. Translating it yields CSARWYEQYF.

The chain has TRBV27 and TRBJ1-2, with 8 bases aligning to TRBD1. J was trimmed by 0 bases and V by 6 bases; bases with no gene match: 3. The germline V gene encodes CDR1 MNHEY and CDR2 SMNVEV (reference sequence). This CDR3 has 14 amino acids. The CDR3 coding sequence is TGTGCCAGCAGGAGGACAGGGCCTAACTATGGCTACACCTTC. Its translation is CASRRTGPNYGYTF.